The 3 T cell receptor beta chains given below trace back to one sample, sequenced in a study of early T cells in non-severe SARS-CoV-2 infection. Using its own MiXCR run on the 5' RACE reads, TCRdb lists one record per CDR3 protein. The data hold around 27,000 distinct CDR3 sequences, with around 4.2% observed a single time. The sample was whole blood. These TCRs come from an adult who was a healthcare worker with PCR-confirmed SARS-CoV-2 infection or an uninfected control (not recorded which).

There are many counts of this clonotype. The genes are TRBV4-1 and TRBJ2-3; 10 bases are shared with TRBD2. V lost 4 bases and J lost 4; bases outside the gene matches: 8. The CDR3 has 16 residues. CDR1 and CDR2 from the germline V gene are MGHRA and YSYEKL. The CDR3 coding sequence is TGCGCCAGCAGCCTCCTTCCGCTAGCGGGAGCAGATACGCAGTATTTT. Its protein is CASSLLPLAGADTQYF.

This clonotype was counted many times. V usage is TRBV2 and J usage is TRBJ2-2; TRBD2 matches 7 bases. Trimming removed 6 bases from V and 5 bases from J; junction bases left unmatched: 6. Looked up from germline, CDR1 is SNHLY and CDR2 is FYNNEI. The CDR3 runs to 14 residues. The CDR3 DNA is TGTGCCAGCAGCAGCGTCGGGGGGACCGGGGAGCTGTTTTTT. This gives the protein CASSSVGGTGELFF.

This clonotype was observed many times. The genes are TRBV18 and TRBJ2-5; D call uncertain. CDR3 length: 13 residues. Germline CDR1 is KGHSH and CDR2 is LQKENI. V lost 4 bases to trimming and J lost 2 bases, with 8 bases between them. The CDR3 reads CASSLENQETQYF. The CDR3 DNA follows: TGTGCCAGCTCACTGGAGAATCAAGAGACCCAGTACTTC.